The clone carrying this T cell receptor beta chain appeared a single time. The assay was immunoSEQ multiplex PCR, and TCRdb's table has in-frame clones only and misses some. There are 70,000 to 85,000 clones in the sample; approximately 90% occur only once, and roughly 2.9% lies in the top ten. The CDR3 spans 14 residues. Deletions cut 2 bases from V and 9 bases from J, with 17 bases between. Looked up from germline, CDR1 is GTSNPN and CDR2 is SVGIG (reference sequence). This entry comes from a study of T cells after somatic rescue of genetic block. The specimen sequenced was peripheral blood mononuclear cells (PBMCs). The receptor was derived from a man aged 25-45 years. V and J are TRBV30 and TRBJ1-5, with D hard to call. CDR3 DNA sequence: TGTGCCTGGAGTATTGCCTCACAATACGGGCCCCAGCATTTT. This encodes CAWSIASQYGPQHF.